This T cell receptor (beta chain) appears in the sequencing data of a study of cytomegalovirus exposure and HLA in healthy donors. Study outcomes and limitations: Per published reports, the classifier diagnosed cytomegalovirus status with high specificity and sensitivity. Clonal expansion, a later analysis showed, was greater in HLA-associated TCR beta chains than in equally common others. Altogether, about 160 TCR beta chains were recorded as cytomegalovirus-associated.

This clone was counted between two and nine times. Its target is not known. Germline loops: CDR1 SNHLY, CDR2 FYNNEI. The CDR3 sequence is 14 residues long. Trimming cost V 5 bases and J 8 bases; bases outside gene matches: 8. The PCR had 60 Vbeta and 13 Jbeta primers. The data were produced by immunoSEQ multiplex PCR, yet TCRdb's version contains in-frame clones alone and is incomplete. The repertoire holds 130,000 to 150,000 clones, with 65% to 80% as singletons. The genes are TRBV2 and TRBJ1-4, with TRBD1 matching 7 bases. This TCR was sampled from a woman in her thirties or forties in good health and CMV-seronegative. The sample was PBMCs. The CDR3 is CASSPGQTSEKLFF. DNA of the CDR3: TGTGCCAGCAGTCCGGGACAGACCTCAGAAAAACTGTTTTTT.